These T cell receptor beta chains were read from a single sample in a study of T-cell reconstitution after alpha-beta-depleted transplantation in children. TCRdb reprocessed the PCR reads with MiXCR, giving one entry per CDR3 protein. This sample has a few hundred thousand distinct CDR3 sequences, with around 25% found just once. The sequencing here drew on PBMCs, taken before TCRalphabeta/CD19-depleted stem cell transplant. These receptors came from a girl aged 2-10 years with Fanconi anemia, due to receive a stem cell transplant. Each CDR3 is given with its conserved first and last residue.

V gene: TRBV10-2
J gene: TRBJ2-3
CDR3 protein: CASSDPGGGARTDTQYF

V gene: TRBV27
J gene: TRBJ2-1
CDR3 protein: CASRESASGRLYEQFF

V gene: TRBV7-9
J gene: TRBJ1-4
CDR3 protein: CASSLTAAGANEKLFF

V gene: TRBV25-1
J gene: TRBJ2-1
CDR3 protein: CASSDRGSGIYNEQFF

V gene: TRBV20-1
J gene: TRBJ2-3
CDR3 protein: CSARPSGGLSTDTQYF

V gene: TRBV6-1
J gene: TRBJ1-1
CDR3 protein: CATRRQGNTEAFF

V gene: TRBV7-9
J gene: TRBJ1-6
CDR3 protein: CASGSGTSSPVSPLHF

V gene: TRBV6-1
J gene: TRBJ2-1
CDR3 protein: CASRDSGGANEQFF

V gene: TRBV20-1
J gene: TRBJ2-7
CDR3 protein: CSARGGGTTYEQYF

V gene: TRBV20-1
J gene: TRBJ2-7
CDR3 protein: CSAKPTSGRPKEQYF

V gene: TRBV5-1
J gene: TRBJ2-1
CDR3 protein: CASSLSAGGDEQFF

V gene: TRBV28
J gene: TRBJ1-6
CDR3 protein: CASSLSQGGSPLHF

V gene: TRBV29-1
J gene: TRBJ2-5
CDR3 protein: CSVEALRTSQRGTQYF

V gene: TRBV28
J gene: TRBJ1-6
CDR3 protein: CASSLAGQGNSPLHF

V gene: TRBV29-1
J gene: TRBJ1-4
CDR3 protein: CSVDMTGTNEKLFF

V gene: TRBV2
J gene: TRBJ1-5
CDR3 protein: CASSVDRAGQPQHF

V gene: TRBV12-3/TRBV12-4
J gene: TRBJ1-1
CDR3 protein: CASSFGSGGTEAFF

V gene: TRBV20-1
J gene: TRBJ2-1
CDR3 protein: CSARVLAGGPYNEQFF

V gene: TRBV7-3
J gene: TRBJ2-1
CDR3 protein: CASSLEASGRIKFF

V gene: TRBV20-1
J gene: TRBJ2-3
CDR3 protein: CSTSPPASTDTQYF

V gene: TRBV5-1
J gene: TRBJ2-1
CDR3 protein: CASSYTSGGLYNEQFF

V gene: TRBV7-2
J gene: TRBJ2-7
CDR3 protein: CASSFGTGFYEQYF

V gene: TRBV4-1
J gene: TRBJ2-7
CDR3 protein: CASSQAGVPIYEQYF

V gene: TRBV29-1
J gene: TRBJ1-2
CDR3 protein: CSVEKPDGYTF

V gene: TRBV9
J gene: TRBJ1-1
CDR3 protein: CASSVVGANTEAFF

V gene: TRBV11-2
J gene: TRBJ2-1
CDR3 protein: CASSFLGLAGALNNEQFF

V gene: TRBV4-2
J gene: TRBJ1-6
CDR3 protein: CASSQDTRAPIPPLHF

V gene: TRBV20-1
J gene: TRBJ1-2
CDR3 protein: CSARAGQGDNYGYTF

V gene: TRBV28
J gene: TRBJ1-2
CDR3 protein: CAGVDNYGYTF

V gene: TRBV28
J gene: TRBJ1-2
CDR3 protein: CASSLLGSNYGYTF

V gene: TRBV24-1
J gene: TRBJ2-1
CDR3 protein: CATGQGATGTHNEQFF

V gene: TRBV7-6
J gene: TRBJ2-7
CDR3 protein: CASSLEAIEGLSSYEQYF

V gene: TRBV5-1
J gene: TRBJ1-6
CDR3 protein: CASSLGGNGNSPLHF

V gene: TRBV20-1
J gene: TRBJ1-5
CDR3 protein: CSASTGYSNQPQHF

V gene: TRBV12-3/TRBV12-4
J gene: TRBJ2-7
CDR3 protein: CANSSGTSGISTFYEQYF

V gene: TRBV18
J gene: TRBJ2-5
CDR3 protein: CASSPGLAEETQYF

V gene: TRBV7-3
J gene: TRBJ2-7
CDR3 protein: CASSLSTGEYYEQYF

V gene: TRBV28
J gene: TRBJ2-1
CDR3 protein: CASSGIYNEQSF

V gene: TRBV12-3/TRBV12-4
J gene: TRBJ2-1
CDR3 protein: CASGNKASREDEQFF

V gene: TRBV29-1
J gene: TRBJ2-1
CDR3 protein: CSGGTSGGFDNEQFF

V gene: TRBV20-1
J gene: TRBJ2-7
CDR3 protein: CSARLAGAYEQYF

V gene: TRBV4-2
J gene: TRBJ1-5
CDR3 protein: CASSQDTPRKSQPQHF